These T cell receptor beta chains were read from a single sample in a study of shared clonotypes between healthy human individuals. Libraries were prepared by immunoSEQ multiplex PCR; TCRdb keeps only in-frame clonotypes and omits some of them. In the table there are 550,000 to 600,000 clones, around 80% of which are singletons. Sequenced: PBMCs. These receptors all stem from a woman aged 40-49 years in good health. Some clones in this sample may be carry-over from other donors' samples. CDR3s include the opening cysteine and the closing phenylalanine or tryptophan. Each record gives: D gene, J gene, V gene, clone size, CDR3 DNA, CDR3 protein. A D gene is named only where the DNA matches it firmly. Some rows mark clone size as missing; the rest say once, few, many or name a class of expanded clone.

D gene: NA
J gene: TRBJ2-5
V gene: TRBV29-1
clone size: NA
CDR3 DNA: TGCAGCGTTGCGGGGAGCGAAGTACAAGAGACCCAGTACTTC
CDR3 protein: CSVAGSEVQETQYF

D gene: NA
J gene: TRBJ1-5
V gene: TRBV29-1
clone size: NA
CDR3 DNA: TGCAGCGCTGGTGGGGGCAGGGGTTCCAGCAATCAGCCCCAGCATTTT
CDR3 protein: CSAGGGRGSSNQPQHF

D gene: NA
J gene: TRBJ2-7
V gene: TRBV7-8
clone size: NA
CDR3 DNA: TGTGCCAGCAGCTTCAGGAACGGCGGAGGGAGATACGAGCAGTACTTC
CDR3 protein: CASSFRNGGGRYEQYF

D gene: NA
J gene: TRBJ1-5
V gene: TRBV9
clone size: NA
CDR3 DNA: TGTGCCAGCAGCGTAGAGGCGGGTAAGCAGCCCCAGCATTTT
CDR3 protein: CASSVEAGKQPQHF

D gene: TRBD2
J gene: TRBJ2-1
V gene: TRBV11-2
clone size: NA
CDR3 DNA: TGTGCCAGCAGCTTGGCGGGGGGCTTAGATGAGCAGTTCTTC
CDR3 protein: CASSLAGGLDEQFF

D gene: NA
J gene: TRBJ2-7
V gene: TRBV19
clone size: NA
CDR3 DNA: TGTGCCAGTAGTATTGGACGAAGGGCTGACGAGCAGTACTTC
CDR3 protein: CASSIGRRADEQYF

D gene: TRBD1
J gene: TRBJ1-1
V gene: TRBV5-1
clone size: NA
CDR3 DNA: TGCGCCAGCAGTCCAACCGGGACAGGTAACACTGAAGCTTTCTTT
CDR3 protein: CASSPTGTGNTEAFF

D gene: NA
J gene: TRBJ1-1
V gene: TRBV29-1
clone size: NA
CDR3 DNA: TGCAGCGTTGAAGGCCTTTCTCAGGGTGCTGAAGCTTTCTTT
CDR3 protein: CSVEGLSQGAEAFF

D gene: NA
J gene: TRBJ2-1
V gene: TRBV2
clone size: NA
CDR3 DNA: TGTGCCAGCAGTGAATTTGTTGGACTCGAATTCTACAATGAGCAGTTCTTC
CDR3 protein: CASSEFVGLEFYNEQFF

D gene: NA
J gene: TRBJ2-3
V gene: TRBV7-2
clone size: NA
CDR3 DNA: TGTGCCAGCAGCAGAGGGAACACAGATACGCAGTATTTT
CDR3 protein: CASSRGNTDTQYF

D gene: NA
J gene: TRBJ2-1
V gene: TRBV2
clone size: NA
CDR3 DNA: TGTGCCAGCAGCCGGGACTACAATGAGCAGTTCTTC
CDR3 protein: CASSRDYNEQFF

D gene: NA
J gene: TRBJ2-7
V gene: TRBV11-2
clone size: NA
CDR3 DNA: TGTGCCAGCAGCTTAGATCGAGGTGGGGGGAACTACGAGCAGTACTTC
CDR3 protein: CASSLDRGGGNYEQYF

D gene: NA
J gene: TRBJ2-7
V gene: TRBV7-2
clone size: NA
CDR3 DNA: TGTGCCAGCAGCTTATCGTATCGAACCTACGAGCAGTACTTC
CDR3 protein: CASSLSYRTYEQYF

D gene: NA
J gene: TRBJ1-2
V gene: TRBV5-8
clone size: NA
CDR3 DNA: TGTGCCAGCAGCTTAGTGGCAGTGAGCGTTGATGGCTACACCTTC
CDR3 protein: CASSLVAVSVDGYTF

D gene: TRBD2
J gene: TRBJ2-1
V gene: TRBV5-6
clone size: once
CDR3 DNA: TGTGCCAGCAGCAGGACTAGCGGGAGGCCCCCCTCCTACAATGAGCAGTTCTTC
CDR3 protein: CASSRTSGRPPSYNEQFF

D gene: NA
J gene: TRBJ2-3
V gene: TRBV2
clone size: NA
CDR3 DNA: TGTGCCAGCAGTGTCACGAGGGAGCAGTATTTT
CDR3 protein: CASSVTREQYF

D gene: TRBD2
J gene: TRBJ2-7
V gene: TRBV11-2
clone size: NA
CDR3 DNA: TGTGCCAGCAGCTTAGTGGTCCGCGGGAGGTACGAGCAGTACTTC
CDR3 protein: CASSLVVRGRYEQYF

D gene: NA
J gene: TRBJ2-2
V gene: TRBV5-6
clone size: many
CDR3 DNA: TGTGCCAGCAGCCGCCTAACAGCCAGGGACACCGGGGAGCTGTTTTTT
CDR3 protein: CASSRLTARDTGELFF

D gene: NA
J gene: TRBJ2-3
V gene: TRBV30
clone size: once
CDR3 DNA: TGTGCCTGGAGTGTCGGGATATCAGATACGCAGTATTTT
CDR3 protein: CAWSVGISDTQYF

D gene: NA
J gene: TRBJ2-5
V gene: TRBV19
clone size: NA
CDR3 DNA: TGTGCCAGTAGTAGTCAGAGAGGGGAGACCCAGTACTTC
CDR3 protein: CASSSQRGETQYF

D gene: NA
J gene: TRBJ2-1
V gene: TRBV5-1
clone size: once
CDR3 DNA: TGCGCCAGCAGCTTGGATATTAGCAACAATGAGCAGTTCTTC
CDR3 protein: CASSLDISNNEQFF

D gene: TRBD2
J gene: TRBJ2-3
V gene: TRBV7-2
clone size: NA
CDR3 DNA: TGTGCCAGCAGCCTTCGACTAGCGGGAATTACAGATACGCAGTATTTT
CDR3 protein: CASSLRLAGITDTQYF

D gene: TRBD1
J gene: TRBJ1-4
V gene: TRBV2
clone size: few
CDR3 DNA: TGTGCCAGCAGGCAAGGCAGGGGGCGCCTCAATGAAAAACTGTTTTTT
CDR3 protein: CASRQGRGRLNEKLFF

D gene: TRBD2
J gene: TRBJ2-1
V gene: TRBV28
clone size: NA
CDR3 DNA: TGTGCCAGCACCGGGACTAGCTACAATGAGCAGTTCTTC
CDR3 protein: CASTGTSYNEQFF

D gene: TRBD2
J gene: TRBJ2-3
V gene: TRBV29-1
clone size: many
CDR3 DNA: TGCAGCGTTGAAGGGTTACCGACTAGCGGCCCGATAGATACGCAGTATTTT
CDR3 protein: CSVEGLPTSGPIDTQYF

D gene: NA
J gene: TRBJ2-7
V gene: TRBV28
clone size: NA
CDR3 DNA: TGTGCCAGCAGTTTATCAGGCTACGAGCAGTACTTC
CDR3 protein: CASSLSGYEQYF

D gene: NA
J gene: TRBJ1-2
V gene: TRBV18
clone size: few
CDR3 DNA: TGTGCCAGCTCACTAGGCTATGGCTACACCTTC
CDR3 protein: CASSLGYGYTF

D gene: NA
J gene: TRBJ2-1
V gene: TRBV4-3
clone size: NA
CDR3 DNA: TGCGCCAGCAGCCAAGGAAGGACCAGATACAATGAGCAGTTCTTC
CDR3 protein: CASSQGRTRYNEQFF

D gene: TRBD2
J gene: TRBJ2-1
V gene: TRBV4-3
clone size: NA
CDR3 DNA: TGCGCCAGCAGCTCAGGACTAGCGGGCTCCTACAATGAGCAGTTCTTC
CDR3 protein: CASSSGLAGSYNEQFF